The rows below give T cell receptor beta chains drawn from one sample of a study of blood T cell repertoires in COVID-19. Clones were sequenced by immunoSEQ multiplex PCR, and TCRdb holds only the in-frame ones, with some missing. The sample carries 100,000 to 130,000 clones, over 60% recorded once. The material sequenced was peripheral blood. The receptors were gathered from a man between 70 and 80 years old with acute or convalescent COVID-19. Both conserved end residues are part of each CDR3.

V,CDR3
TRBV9,CASSVGDRAYNSPLHF
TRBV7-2,CASSLALPGGGYTF
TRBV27,CASRLGRSSTDTQYF
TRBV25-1,CASSEYGHVGYEQYF
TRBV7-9,CASSRGADTDTQYF
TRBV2,CASSDLTGLNEQFF
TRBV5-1,CASSFQGNTEAFF
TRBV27,CASSKLAPHNEQFF
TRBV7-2,CASSSGQGGNSPLHF
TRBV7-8,CASSSGYNQPQHF
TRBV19,CASRRETGELFF
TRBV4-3,CASSQTTGGYFSGNTIYF
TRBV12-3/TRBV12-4,CASSGLGTDTQYF
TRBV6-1,CASSAPTGTRTDTQYF
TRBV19,CASSIFSGANTEAFF
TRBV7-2,CASSLGLTSGVQETQYF
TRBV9,CASSVATGLAGVDEQYF
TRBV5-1,CASSLGAGTQETQYF
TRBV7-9,CASSLEGAEGYTF
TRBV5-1,CASSPTRTSGGTYNEQFF
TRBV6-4,CASSETTSSVGEQFF
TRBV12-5,CASGLAQAAGELFF
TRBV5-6,CASSLVGPGQPQHF
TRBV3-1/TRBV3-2,CASSQDWLGLGEQYF
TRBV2,CASSESWQGRAGELFF
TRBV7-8,CASSLGETGFYGYTF
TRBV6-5,CASSKPGTGNYGYTF
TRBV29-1,CSVEEKSGAHGYTF
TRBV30,CAWKLCGDWDTIYGYTF
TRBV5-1,CASSTPGQGAWGTEAFF
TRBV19,CASSITGVGQPQHF
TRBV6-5,CASIRTSGVHNEQFF
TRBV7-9,CASSLDANTIYF
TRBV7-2,CASSSQSGTGASEAFF
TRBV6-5,CASSYGQDSYNEQFF
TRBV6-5,CASSAQGKVEQFF
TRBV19,CASSRGLAGVYNEQFF
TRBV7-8,CASSSGVRKAGELFF
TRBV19,CASNLAGRSGANVLTF
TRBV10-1,CASNQDERAGELFF